These 30 T cell receptor beta chains share one sample of origin, sequenced in a study of monozygotic twins with inflammatory bowel disease. TCRdb re-called the 5' RACE reads, yielding one record per CDR3 amino acid sequence without DNA. This sample's table reports over 350,000 distinct CDR3 sequences. Sequenced: blood. Source of these receptors: a human donor with ulcerative colitis or Crohn's disease, or a healthy co-twin of an affected twin (not recorded which).

This chain joins TRBV28 and TRBJ2-1; TCRdb returns TRBD1, unconfirmable since there is no DNA. The CDR3 totals 17 residues. Germline values: CDR1 MDHEN, CDR2 SYDVKM. CDR3 residues: CASSFPQGFHPNNEQFF.

This chain connects TRBV29-1 to TRBJ1-2; TCRdb gives TRBD1 as the D gene, but with no DNA this cannot be confirmed. Germline CDR1 SQVTM, CDR2 ANQGSEA. This CDR3 contains 15 residues. The CDR3 region is CSVVVRQGSNYGYTF.

This rearrangement joins TRBV3-1 to TRBJ1-5. The CDR3 extends over 13 amino acids. Germline CDR1 and CDR2: LGHDT and YNNKEL (reference sequence). The CDR3 loop reads CASSQDINQPQHF.

The rearrangement links TRBV4-1 to TRBJ1-1; the TCRdb call, TRBD1, lacks DNA for checking. The length of the CDR3 is 21 residues. CDR1 and CDR2 (germline): MGHRA, YSYEKL. The CDR3 reads CASSQDLLLRGGLFLNTEAFF.

V is TRBV29-1 and J is TRBJ2-1. The CDR3 length is 14 residues. In germline, CDR1 is SQVTM, CDR2 ANQGSEA. CDR3 in amino acids: CSVRGPSQRNEQFF.

The chain employs TRBV7-2 and TRBJ2-1; as DNA is missing, the TRBD1 call by TCRdb cannot be tested. The CDR3 contains 17 residues. Germline loops: CDR1 SGHTA, CDR2 FQGNSA. The CDR3 sequence: CASSLAQTGGEYSGQFF. Complete variable domain (other parts from reference TRBV7-2 and TRBJ2-1): GAGVSQSPSNKVTEKGKDVELRCDPISGHTALYWYRQSLGQGLEFLIYFQGNSAPDKSGLPSDRFSAERTGGSVSTLTIQRTQQEDSAVYLCASSLAQTGGEYSGQFFGPGTRLTVL.

The rearrangement links TRBV7-9 to TRBJ1-5. The CDR3 consists of 14 residues. Germline loops: CDR1 SEHNR, CDR2 FQNEAQ (reference sequence). The CDR3 spells CASSVFDSNQPQHF.

This sequence joins TRBV12-3 or TRBV12-4 and TRBJ1-6; TCRdb's assignment of TRBD1 cannot be checked, as there is no DNA. The CDR3 sequence is 13 residues long. CDR3: CASNRDSYSPLHF.

V gene TRBV7-3 combines with J gene TRBJ2-7. The CDR3 runs 13 residues. Per the germline V gene, CDR1 is SGHTA and CDR2 is FQGTGA. CDR3 protein: CASSLIPEYEQYF.

This chain connects TRBV4-3 to TRBJ1-3. Germline assignment: CDR1 LGHNA and CDR2 YSLEER. The CDR3 spans 14 residues. CDR3 loop: CASSRGTALNTIYF.

The V call is TRBV19, the J call TRBJ1-4; the D call of TRBD1 rests on TCRdb alone, since no DNA is present to check it. Germline values: CDR1 LNHDA, CDR2 SQIVND (reference sequence). The CDR3 contains 15 residues. CDR3 amino acids: CASAGRRATNEKLFF.

The rearrangement uses TRBV6-5 and TRBJ1-5; the TCRdb call, TRBD1, lacks DNA for checking. The CDR3 runs 15 residues. Per the germline V gene, CDR1 is MNHEY and CDR2 is SVGAGI. CDR3 residues: CASSYNGGKDQPQHF.

The chain couples TRBV7-6 to TRBJ2-7. This CDR3 contains 16 residues. Germline V CDR1 and CDR2: SGHVS, FNYEAQ. The CDR3: CASSLNTEISSYEQYF.

The chain recombines TRBV4-1 with TRBJ2-7; the TRBD1 assignment by TCRdb is unverifiable without DNA. The CDR3 has 15 amino acids. Germline assignment: CDR1 MGHRA and CDR2 YSYEKL. The CDR3 sequence is CASSQAIGGAYEQYF.

This chain joins TRBV29-1 and TRBJ1-2. Germline CDR1 SQVTM, CDR2 ANQGSEA. This CDR3 has 12 amino acids. The CDR3 sequence is CSVFLANYGYTF.

The chain uses TRBV7-9 and TRBJ2-7; TCRdb outputs TRBD1, but without DNA this stays unchecked. CDR3 size: 14 residues. Germline V gene data show CDR1 as SEHNR and CDR2 as FQNEAQ (reference sequence). The CDR3 spells CASSPPRETYEQYF.

This chain joins TRBV4-2 and TRBJ2-3; TCRdb's D call, TRBD2, is unchecked because there is no DNA. In germline, CDR1 is LGHNA, CDR2 YNFKEQ. The CDR3 consists of 16 residues. CDR3 in amino acids: CASSQEARRGTDTQYF.

The chain carries TRBV12-3 or TRBV12-4 and TRBJ2-3; with no DNA, the TCRdb D assignment of TRBD2 cannot be verified. The CDR3 is made up of 16 amino acids. CDR3 in amino acids: CASSPLAGLAGDTQYF.

The rearrangement uses TRBV5-1 and TRBJ2-2. In germline, CDR1 is SGHRS, CDR2 YFSETQ. The CDR3 has 16 amino acids. The CDR3 is CASSSYPYVNTGELFF.

V gene TRBV5-1 combines with J gene TRBJ2-3; TCRdb designates TRBD1, a call that cannot be tested without DNA. The germline V gene has CDR1 SGHRS and CDR2 YFSETQ. The CDR3 sequence is 13 residues long. The CDR3 loop is CASSLNRGDTQYF.

This chain uses TRBV7-9 with TRBJ1-2; checking the TCRdb D call of TRBD1 is not possible without DNA. CDR3 length: 15 residues. Germline CDR1 SEHNR, CDR2 FQNEAQ (reference sequence). CDR3 sequence reads: CASSLEEGLGYGYTF.

CDR3 residues: CASSQRAGEAEQETQYF. The genes are TRBV4-1 and TRBJ2-5; TCRdb calls TRBD2, which cannot be checked without DNA. This CDR3 region has 17 residues. In germline, CDR1 is MGHRA, CDR2 YSYEKL.

V and J are TRBV20-1 and TRBJ1-2; TCRdb picks TRBD1, but there is no DNA to check that call. The CDR3 covers 15 residues. CDR1 and CDR2 from the germline V gene are DFQATT and SNEGSKA (reference sequence). CDR3 sequence: CSAKPPGQGALGYTF.

V and J are TRBV9 and TRBJ2-5; TCRdb lists TRBD1, though no DNA is available to test this call. This CDR3 comprises 15 residues. CDR1 is SGDLS, CDR2 YYNGEE, per germline. The CDR3 loop reads CASSVGTGGAETQYF. The full variable domain, completed using reference TRBV9 and TRBJ2-5, is DSGVTQTPKHLITATGQRVTLRCSPRSGDLSVYWYQQSLDQGLQFLIQYYNGEERAKGNILERFSAQQFPDLHSELNLSSLELGDSALYFCASSVGTGGAETQYFGPGTRLLVL.

The chain employs TRBV3-1 and TRBJ2-7; TCRdb reports TRBD1, a call that lacks DNA to check it against. CDR1 and CDR2 (germline): LGHDT, YNNKEL (reference sequence). This CDR3 has 14 residues. The CDR3 protein is CASSPQQASYEQYF.

The V call is TRBV20-1, the J call TRBJ2-7. The CDR3 is 11 amino acids. Germline-derived CDR1 and CDR2 are DFQATT and SNEGSKA (reference sequence). The CDR3 sequence is CSATDFYEQYF.

The chain recombines TRBV24-1 with TRBJ2-3; TCRdb names TRBD1, which stays unverified in the absence of DNA. CDR1 and CDR2 (germline): KGHDR, SFDVKD. The CDR3 totals 15 residues. The CDR3: CATSERKGVTDTQYF.

The CDR3 loop reads CATSSLWDRERYEQYF. The rearrangement links TRBV15 to TRBJ2-7; the TCRdb D gene call, TRBD1, has no DNA to confirm it. Germline V gives CDR1 LNHNV, CDR2 YYDKDF (reference sequence). This CDR3 contains 16 residues.

V usage is TRBV7-3 and J usage is TRBJ1-6. Per the germline V gene, CDR1 is SGHTA and CDR2 is FQGTGA. This CDR3 is built from 13 residues. CDR3: CASSLNQNSPLHF.

The chain's CDR3 is CASSTLPGTGNSEQYF. The chain is built from TRBV7-7 and TRBJ2-7; TCRdb indicates TRBD1, and absent DNA this call remains unverified. Germline CDR1 is SSHAT and CDR2 is FNYEAQ (reference sequence). The CDR3 length is 16 residues.